This T cell receptor beta chain was identified in a study of CD8 T cells in Susac syndrome. Random hexamers primed reverse transcription of 0.5 to 1 ug RNA. Amplification of TCR beta CDR3 by immunoSEQ multiplex PCR spanned 54 Vbeta and 13 Jbeta. Each CDR3 protein gets one entry after TCRdb re-called the immunoSEQ multiplex PCR reads with MiXCR. Of 150,000 to 200,000 distinct CDR3 sequences in the sample, over 85% were seen once. Trimming took 6 bases from V and 3 from J; bases not matched to a gene: 7. CDR3 length equals 15 residues. CDR1 and CDR2 from the germline V gene are MDHEN and SYDVKM. Source material: CD4+ T cells from PBMCs. The source is a human donor in good health. The V and J genes are TRBV28 and TRBJ1-5; 8 nucleotides line up with TRBD1. In DNA form, the CDR3 reads TGTGCCAGCAGCTATGACAGGGGAGACAATCAGCCCCAGCATTTT. Its translation is CASSYDRGDNQPQHF.